One and the same sample provided the 12 T cell receptor beta chains below, sequenced in a study of blood T cell repertoires in COVID-19. The repertoire was sequenced with immunoSEQ multiplex PCR; TCRdb's copy has only in-frame clones and lacks some. The table shows around 320,000 clones, with roughly 86% occurring only once. Sequencing was done on a sample of PBMCs or T cells enriched from blood (not recorded which). These receptor sequences come from a woman between 45 and 60 years old who had been exposed to COVID-19.

V is TRBV5-1 and J is TRBJ2-3, with TRBD1 identical over 11 bases. Germline V gene lookup returns CDR1 SGHRS and CDR2 YFSETQ. This CDR3 region has 18 residues. J was trimmed by 5 bases and V by 4 bases; bases with no gene match: 15. For the CDR3, the DNA is TGCGCCAGCAGCCCGTCCGGACAGGGGGCCCTAAGGGGAGATACGCAGTATTTT. Amino acid sequence: CASSPSGQGALRGDTQYF.

This chain connects TRBV7-2 to TRBJ2-1; D unclear. The CDR3 consists of 15 residues. Germline V gives CDR1 SGHTA, CDR2 FQGNSA. Trimming cost V 7 bases and J 12 bases, with 25 bases left between them. The CDR3 sequence: CASTSVAVGSYRQFF. The DNA for the CDR3 is TGTGCCAGCACCTCAGTTGCGGTGGGTAGTTATCGGCAGTTCTTC.

V gene TRBV18 combines with J gene TRBJ2-1; D not certain. CDR1 and CDR2 from the germline V gene are KGHSH and LQKENI. This CDR3 is built from 14 residues. V lost 4 bases, J lost 7 bases, and 14 bases lay in between. In DNA, the CDR3 is TGTGCCAGCTCACTTCAGCTACAGAGTAATGAGCAGTTCTTC. This gives the protein CASSLQLQSNEQFF.

The genes are TRBV9 and TRBJ2-5; 14 bases line up with TRBD2. This CDR3 spans 17 amino acids. Germline V gene sequence: CDR1 SGDLS, CDR2 YYNGEE. J was trimmed by 5 bases and V by 3 bases; bases with no gene match: 9. CDR3 sequence (DNA): TGTGCCAGCAGCGCCGGGACTAGCGGGGGAAGAGGGGAGACCCAGTACTTC. Amino acids: CASSAGTSGGRGETQYF.

V gene TRBV19 combines with J gene TRBJ1-5; D not resolved. CDR1 is LNHDA and CDR2 is SQIVND in the germline V gene (reference sequence). Deletions cut 3 bases from V and 4 bases from J, with 10 bases between. This CDR3 is 14 amino acids long. The CDR3 DNA is TGTGCCAGTAGTATGTCTGAGGGAAATCAGCCCCAGCATTTT. Translated: CASSMSEGNQPQHF.

The chain combines TRBV5-1 with TRBJ2-3; D ambiguous. Trimming stripped 1 base from V and 0 bases from J, with 3 bases between. The CDR3 spans 13 residues. Looked up from germline, CDR1 is SGHRS and CDR2 is YFSETQ. This CDR3 reads CASSLSSTDTQYF. The CDR3 DNA is TGCGCCAGCAGCTTGAGCAGCACAGATACGCAGTATTTT.

For the CDR3, the DNA is TGTGCCAGCAGCTTAGAAGGGACAGCTGGGGGCTACACCTTC. Translated: CASSLEGTAGGYTF. This chain uses TRBV7-9 with TRBJ1-2, with 7 bases lining up with TRBD1. V shed 1 base, J shed 8 bases, and the junction held 7 bases outside the gene matches. The CDR3 consists of 14 residues. Germline CDR1 SEHNR, CDR2 FQNEAQ (reference sequence).

J is TRBJ1-1 and V is TRBV10-3; the D is unclear. V lost 5 bases and J lost 8, with 9 bases in between. The CDR3 contains 11 residues. CDR1 ENHRY and CDR2 SYGVKD come from the germline V gene. CDR3 region: CAISSPGEAFF. The DNA of the CDR3 is TGTGCCATCAGTTCTCCGGGGGAAGCTTTCTTT.

CDR3 nucleotide sequence: TGTGCCAGCAGCTCGGGACTAGCGGGGGGGGAGACCCAGTACTTC. This encodes CASSSGLAGGETQYF. The V and J genes are TRBV11-1 and TRBJ2-5; 16 nucleotides agree with TRBD2. Germline V gene data show CDR1 as SGHAT and CDR2 as FQDESV (reference sequence). This CDR3 is built from 15 residues. J gave up 5 bases and V 4 bases, and 1 base lay outside the gene matches.

The rearrangement links TRBV7-8 to TRBJ1-5; D gene ambiguous. CDR1 and CDR2 from the germline V gene are SGHVS and FQNEAQ. The V end was cut by 5 bases, the J end by 7 bases, with 21 bases between. This CDR3 comprises 16 residues. CDR3 DNA sequence: TGTGCCAGCAGCCCCAAGCGGCCCCCAATCCCCCAGCCCCAGCATTTT. Protein sequence: CASSPKRPPIPQPQHF. Filled out from reference TRBV7-8 and TRBJ1-5, the complete variable domain reads GAGVSQSPRYKVAKRGQDVALRCDPISGHVSLFWYQQALGQGPEFLTYFQNEAQLDKSGLPSDRFFAERPEGSVSTLKIQRTQQEDSAVYLCASSPKRPPIPQPQHFGDGTRLSIL.

The chain is built from TRBV2 and TRBJ2-7; D may be TRBD2 (5 bases). Per the germline V gene, CDR1 is SNHLY and CDR2 is FYNNEI. V lost 7 bases to trimming and J lost 6 bases, with 7 bases between them. The CDR3 spans 10 residues. DNA of the CDR3: TGTGCCAGCATCCGGGGCGAGCAGTACTTC. Residues: CASIRGEQYF.

This clone was seen only once. The V and J genes are TRBV7-2 and TRBJ1-2; weak D call: TRBD1 (5 bases). The CDR3 covers 13 residues. Germline CDR1 SGHTA, CDR2 FQGNSA. The CDR3 DNA is TGTGCGAGTTCCCGGGGGGGGTCCGATGGCTACACCTTC. This translates into CASSRGGSDGYTF.